This TCR beta chain originates from a study of human CD8 memory T cell subsets (TCRdb year 2020). Describing the broader study: To assess clonal relationships, the TCRbeta repertoires of stem-like (TSTEM), progenitor exhausted-like (TPEX) and effector memory CD8+ T cell subsets were compared. TCRbeta repertoires were obtained from six donors, each contributing TSTEM, TPEX and effector memory subsets.

The germline V gene provides CDR1 ENHRY and CDR2 SYGVKD. The CDR3, cysteine through phenylalanine, is 14 amino acids long. The entry carries no DNA sequence. Of note for this clonotype: Its recognized antigen is unknown.

What the research found in general, with its limitations: Based on Chao1 estimates, TSTEM subsets appeared to have greater repertoire diversity than TPEX subsets, which could potentially reflect a broader range of specificities. Normalized Shannon-Wiener diversity was similarly high in TSTEM and TPEX subsets, while effector memory subsets were less diverse by comparison. Both stem-like subsets shared clonotypes with effector memory cells, but TSTEM and TPEX repertoires overlapped minimally, suggesting distinct antigen spectra. Only TCRbeta chains were sequenced, and the repertoire comparisons were based on roughly six donors and tested using paired t-tests with Bonferroni correction.

Density gradient separation was used to isolate peripheral blood mononuclear cells from buffy coats of healthy donors. In the study, negative magnetic separation with EasySep or MojoSort CD8+ T cell isolation kits was used to enrich total CD8+ T cells. An RNeasy Mini Kit was used to extract total RNA from duplicate vials of some 160,000 sorted CD8+ T cells per subset. PBMCs were used either fresh or after being cryopreserved in fetal bovine serum containing about 10% DMSO. Fluorescence-activated cell sorting on a FACSAria III was used to sort CD8+ T cell subsets to purity. The instrument was a NextSeq 550. A Human TCR Profiling Kit was used to prepare UMI-labeled 5' RACE TCRbeta libraries. Every TCRbeta library was prepared in parallel with an identical number of PCR cycles. The published analysis was carried out like this. Between 3,000 and 18,000 functional CDR3beta clonotypes were contained in each TCRbeta library. MIGEC 1.2.9 was used for UMI extraction and consensus assembly, with a minimum of three reads required per UMI. MiXCR 3.0.3 was used to extract in-frame CDR3beta repertoires. Each sample was downsampled to 42,000 randomly selected UMIs before diversity metrics were computed in VDJtools 1.2.1. Repertoire overlap metrics D, R and F2 were calculated in VDJtools for the top 3,000 clones of each sample pair. After TCRdb reprocessed the reads, each CDR3 protein sequence was kept as one row, without DNA. TCRdb, rather than the study authors, made the V and J calls. The sample table gives approximately 5,400 distinct CDR3 sequences. Around 39% of the sample is held by the ten biggest clonotypes.

Input material: CD8+ effector memory T cells (TEM) sorted from PBMCs. The cell subset or site label corresponds to: effector memory CD8 T cells, CCR7- CD45RO+ CD95+. This clonotype was sampled from a human donor in good health. This sequence uses TRBV10-3 and TRBJ2-1; TCRdb's D gene call, TRBD1, goes unchecked for lack of DNA. CDR3 sequence: CAISGGTYYNEQFF.